The T cell receptor beta chain described here comes from a study of T cells after yellow fever vaccination. Study findings and constraints: In post-booster samples, most primary-vaccination clones reappeared (approximately 97% CD4, roughly 90% CD8). Bulk-population clonotypes that are abundant could appear as contaminants in FACS-sorted repertoires.

CDR1 is SEHNR and CDR2 is FQNEAQ in the germline V gene (reference sequence). The CDR3 runs to 14 residues. V was trimmed by 5 bases and J by 5 bases, leaving 15 bases between them. This clonotype was counted only a few times. The antigen remains undetermined. TCR cDNA was made by 5'RACE template switching, adding a universal primer site and UMIs. TCRdb called the 5' RACE reads again in MiXCR, with one record for every CDR3 protein. The sample contains approximately 300,000 distinct CDR3 sequences, 10% to 15% of which appear only once. This TCR was recovered from a man aged 25-40 years who received the YFV17D yellow fever vaccine. The input for sequencing was CD4+ T cells sorted from PBMCs, taken 45 days after the yellow fever booster vaccination. The chain has TRBV7-9 and TRBJ2-5; D might be TRBD2 (6 bases). The CDR3 DNA sequence: TGTGCCAGCAGCCGGAGGGTTAGTGGGGAGACCCAGTACTTC. This translates into CASSRRVSGETQYF.